These 8 T cell receptor beta chains share one sample of origin, sequenced in a study of cytomegalovirus exposure and HLA in healthy donors. Use of 60 Vbeta and 13 Jbeta primers characterized the PCR. Method: immunoSEQ multiplex PCR; TCRdb's copy keeps in-frame clones and lacks some. The sample holds approximately 90,000 clones; around 77% are singletons and the top ten take about 3.8%. Specimen: PBMCs. Receptor source: a man aged 25-45 years in good health and CMV-seronegative.

This clone was recorded only once. The chain uses TRBV7-9 and TRBJ2-7, with 10 bases matching TRBD1. Germline assignment: CDR1 SEHNR and CDR2 FQNEAQ (reference sequence). With V trimmed by 0 bases and J by 4 bases, 6 bases remained unmatched. This CDR3 comprises 16 residues. Here the CDR3 reads CASSLARDRGVYEQYF. Here the CDR3 DNA reads TGTGCCAGCAGCTTAGCCCGGGACAGGGGAGTATACGAGCAGTACTTC.

This clone was observed a handful of times. This sequence joins TRBV19 and TRBJ2-1, with TRBD2 matching 8 bases. CDR1 is LNHDA, CDR2 SQIVND, per germline (reference sequence). The CDR3 extends over 14 amino acids. V lost 1 base to trimming and J lost 10 bases; unmatched junction nucleotides: 6. Here the CDR3 reads CASSIGTSPQEQFF. Here the CDR3 DNA reads TGTGCCAGTAGTATAGGGACTAGCCCCCAGGAGCAGTTCTTC. Together with reference TRBV19 and TRBJ2-1, the CDR3 gives the full variable domain: DGGITQSPKYLFRKEGQNVTLSCEQNLNHDAMYWYRQDPGQGLRLIYYSQIVNDFQKGDIAEGYSVSREKKESFPLTVTSAQKNPTAFYLCASSIGTSPQEQFFGPGTRLTVL.

This clone was seen once. The chain joins TRBV4-1 to TRBJ1-4, with D hard to call. Germline V lookup: CDR1 MGHRA, CDR2 YSYEKL. This CDR3 comprises 16 residues. Trimming cost V 0 bases and J 7 bases, with 15 bases left between them. The CDR3 DNA reads TGCGCCAGCAGCCAAGAGGTATCCAGGCCCCCTGAAAAACTGTTTTTT. Its protein product is CASSQEVSRPPEKLFF.

The chain is built from TRBV4-2 and TRBJ1-3; 8 nucleotides agree with TRBD1. J lost 1 base, V lost 4 bases, and 6 bases had no gene match. This CDR3 spans 16 amino acids. Germline V gene lookup returns CDR1 LGHNA and CDR2 YNFKEQ. The CDR3 coding sequence is TGTGCCAGCAGCCCGATCCAGGGGGCATCTGGAAACACCATATATTTT. Translation gives CASSPIQGASGNTIYF.

The chain is built from TRBV5-1 and TRBJ1-4; 7 bases are shared with TRBD1. This CDR3 contains 15 residues. Germline CDR1 is SGHRS and CDR2 is YFSETQ. J was trimmed by 4 bases and V by 3 bases; bases with no gene match: 6. CDR3 nucleotides: TGCGCCAGCAGCTCAACAGGGGCGAATAATGAAAAACTGTTTTTT. It translates to CASSSTGANNEKLFF.

V and J are TRBV9 and TRBJ1-1, with D uncertain. The CDR3 spans 14 residues. Deletions cut 3 bases from V and 1 base from J, with 10 bases between. CDR1 is SGDLS, CDR2 YYNGEE, per germline. CDR3 residues: CASSAGEANTEAFF. The CDR3 bases are TGTGCCAGCAGCGCCGGGGAGGCGAACACTGAAGCTTTCTTT.

The genes are TRBV19 and TRBJ1-5; 8 bases fit TRBD1. V shed 5 bases and J 7 bases; nucleotides not matched to a gene: 10. This CDR3 is 15 amino acids long. Germline assignment: CDR1 LNHDA and CDR2 SQIVND (reference sequence). CDR3 loop: CASSAETGDRQPQHF. The CDR3 DNA follows: TGTGCCAGTAGTGCCGAGACAGGGGACAGGCAGCCCCAGCATTTT.

The chain is built from TRBV6-1 and TRBJ2-3; maybe TRBD2 (5 bases). Trimming took off 1 base at V and 4 bases at J, with 6 bases between the two ends. The CDR3 runs to 13 residues. Germline CDR1 MNHNS, CDR2 SASEGT. The CDR3 here is CASSEGTSDTQYF. DNA of the CDR3: TGTGCCAGCAGTGAAGGGACTTCAGATACGCAGTATTTT.